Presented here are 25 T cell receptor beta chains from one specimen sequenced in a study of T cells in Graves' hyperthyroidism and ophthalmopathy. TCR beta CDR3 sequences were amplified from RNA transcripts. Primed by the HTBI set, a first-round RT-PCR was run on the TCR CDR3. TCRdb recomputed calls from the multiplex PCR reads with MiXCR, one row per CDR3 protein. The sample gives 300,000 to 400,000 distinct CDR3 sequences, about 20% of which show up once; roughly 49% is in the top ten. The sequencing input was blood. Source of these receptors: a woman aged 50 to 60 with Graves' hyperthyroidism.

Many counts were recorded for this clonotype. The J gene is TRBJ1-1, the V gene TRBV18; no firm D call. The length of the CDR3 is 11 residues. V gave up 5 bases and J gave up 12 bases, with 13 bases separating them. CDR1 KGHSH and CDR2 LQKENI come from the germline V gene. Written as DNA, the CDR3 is TGTGCCAGCTCAACGGAGGGTAGTACTTTCTTT. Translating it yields CASSTEGSTFF.

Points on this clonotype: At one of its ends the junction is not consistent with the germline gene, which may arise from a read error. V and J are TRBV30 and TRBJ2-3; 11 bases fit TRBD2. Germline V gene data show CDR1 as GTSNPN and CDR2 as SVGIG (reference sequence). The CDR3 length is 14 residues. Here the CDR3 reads CAGRLAGSTDTQYF. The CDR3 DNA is TGTGCCGGGAGACTAGCGGGGAGCACAGATACGCAGTATTTT.

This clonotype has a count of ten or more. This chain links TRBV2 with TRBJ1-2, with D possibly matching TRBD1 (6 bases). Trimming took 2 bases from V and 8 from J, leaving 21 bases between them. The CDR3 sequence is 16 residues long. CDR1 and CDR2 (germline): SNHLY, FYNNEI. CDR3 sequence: CASSESRNWGAGGYTF. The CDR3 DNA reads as TGTGCCAGCAGTGAATCTAGGAATTGGGGGGCTGGAGGCTACACCTTC.

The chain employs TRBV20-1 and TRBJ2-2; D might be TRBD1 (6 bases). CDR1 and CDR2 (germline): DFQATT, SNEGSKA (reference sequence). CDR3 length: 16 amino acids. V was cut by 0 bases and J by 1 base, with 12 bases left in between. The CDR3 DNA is TGCAGTGCTAGAGATGAGCGCAGGGGGAACACCGGGGAGCTGTTTTTT. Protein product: CSARDERRGNTGELFF.

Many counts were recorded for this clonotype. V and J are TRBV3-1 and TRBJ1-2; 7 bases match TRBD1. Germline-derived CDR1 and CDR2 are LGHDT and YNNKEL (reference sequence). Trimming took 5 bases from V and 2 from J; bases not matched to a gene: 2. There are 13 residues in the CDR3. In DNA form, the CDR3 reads TGTGCCAGCAGCGACAGGGACAACTATGGCTACACCTTC. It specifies CASSDRDNYGYTF.

CDR3 loop: CASSDLVAEAFF. The CDR3 bases are TGCGCCAGCAGTGATTTGGTCGCTGAAGCTTTCTTT. V usage is TRBV10-2 and J usage is TRBJ1-1; no definite D call. Germline values: CDR1 WSHSY, CDR2 SAAADI. CDR3 length: 12 amino acids. The germline V and J ends were trimmed by 3 bases and 6 bases, with 8 bases remaining between them.

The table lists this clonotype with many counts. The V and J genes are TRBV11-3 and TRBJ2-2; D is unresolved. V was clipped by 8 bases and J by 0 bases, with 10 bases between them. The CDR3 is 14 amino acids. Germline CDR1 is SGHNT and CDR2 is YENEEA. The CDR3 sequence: CASVGVANTGELFF. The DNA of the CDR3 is TGTGCCAGCGTCGGAGTAGCGAACACCGGGGAGCTGTTTTTT.

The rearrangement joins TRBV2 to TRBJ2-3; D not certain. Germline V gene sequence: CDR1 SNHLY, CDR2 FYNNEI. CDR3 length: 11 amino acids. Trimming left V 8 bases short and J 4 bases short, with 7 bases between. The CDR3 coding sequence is TGTGCCAGCTTGTACGCAGATACGCAGTATTTT. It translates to CASLYADTQYF.

CDR3 in DNA: TGTGCCAGCAGCCCCCTAGGGGGCGATACGCAGTATTTT. This encodes CASSPLGGDTQYF. V is TRBV7-3 and J is TRBJ2-3, with TRBD1 identical over 7 bases. V gave up 5 bases and J gave up 6 bases; unmatched junction bases: 5. The CDR3 length is 13 residues. Germline CDR1 reads SGHTA; CDR2 reads FQGTGA. Filled out from reference TRBV7-3 and TRBJ2-3, the complete variable domain reads GAGVSQTPSNKVTEKGKYVELRCDPISGHTALYWYRQSLGQGPEFLIYFQGTGAADDSGLPNDRFFAVRPEGSVSTLKIQRTERGDSAVYLCASSPLGGDTQYFGPGTRLTVL.

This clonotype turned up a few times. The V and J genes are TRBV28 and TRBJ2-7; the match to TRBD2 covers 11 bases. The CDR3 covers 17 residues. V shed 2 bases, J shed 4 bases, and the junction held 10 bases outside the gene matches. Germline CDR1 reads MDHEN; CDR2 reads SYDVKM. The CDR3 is CASSLELLAGATYEQYF. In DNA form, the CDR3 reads TGTGCCAGCAGTTTAGAATTACTAGCGGGAGCCACTTACGAGCAGTACTTC.

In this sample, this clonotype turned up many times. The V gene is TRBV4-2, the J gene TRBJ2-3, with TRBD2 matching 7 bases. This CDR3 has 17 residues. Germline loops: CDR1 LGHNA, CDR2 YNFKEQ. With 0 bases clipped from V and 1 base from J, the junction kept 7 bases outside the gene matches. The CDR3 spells CASSQDLSGIGTDTQYF. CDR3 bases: TGTGCCAGCAGCCAAGATCTAAGCGGGATAGGCACAGATACGCAGTATTTT.

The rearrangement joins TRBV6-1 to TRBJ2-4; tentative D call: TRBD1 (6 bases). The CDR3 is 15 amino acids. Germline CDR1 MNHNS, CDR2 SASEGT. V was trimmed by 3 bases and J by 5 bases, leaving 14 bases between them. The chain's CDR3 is CASSDVGQRENIQYF. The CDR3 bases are TGTGCCAGCAGTGACGTTGGACAGCGCGAAAACATTCAGTACTTC.

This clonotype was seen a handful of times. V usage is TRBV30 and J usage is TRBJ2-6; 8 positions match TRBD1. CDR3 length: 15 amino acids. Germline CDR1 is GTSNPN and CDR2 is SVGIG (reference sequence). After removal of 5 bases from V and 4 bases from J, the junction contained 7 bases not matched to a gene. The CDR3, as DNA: TGTGCCTGGGTCCACAGGGGGTCAGGGGCCAACGTCCTGACTTTC. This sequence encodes CAWVHRGSGANVLTF.

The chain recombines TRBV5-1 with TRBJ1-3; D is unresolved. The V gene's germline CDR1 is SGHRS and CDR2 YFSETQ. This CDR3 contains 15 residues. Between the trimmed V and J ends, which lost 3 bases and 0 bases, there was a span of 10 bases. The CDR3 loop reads CASSSTSSSGNTIYF. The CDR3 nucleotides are TGCGCCAGCAGCTCTACATCAAGCTCTGGAAACACCATATATTTT. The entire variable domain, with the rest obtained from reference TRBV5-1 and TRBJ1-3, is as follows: KAGVTQTPRYLIKTRGQQVTLSCSPISGHRSVSWYQQTPGQGLQFLFEYFSETQRNKGNFPGRFSGRQFSNSRSEMNVSTLELGDSALYLCASSSTSSSGNTIYFGEGSWLTVV.

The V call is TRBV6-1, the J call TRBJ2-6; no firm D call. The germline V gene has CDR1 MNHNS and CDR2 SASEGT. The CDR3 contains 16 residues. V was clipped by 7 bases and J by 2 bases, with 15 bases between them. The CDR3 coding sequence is TGTGCCAGCACCCCCCACGGCTCCACTGGGGCCAACGTCCTGACTTTC. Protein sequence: CASTPHGSTGANVLTF.

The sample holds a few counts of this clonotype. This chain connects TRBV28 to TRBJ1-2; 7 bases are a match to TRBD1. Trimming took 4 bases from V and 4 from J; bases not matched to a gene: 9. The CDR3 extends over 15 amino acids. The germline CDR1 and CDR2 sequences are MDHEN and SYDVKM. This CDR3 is CASSSTSTGVYGYTF. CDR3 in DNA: TGTGCCAGCAGTTCGACATCAACAGGGGTCTATGGCTACACCTTC.

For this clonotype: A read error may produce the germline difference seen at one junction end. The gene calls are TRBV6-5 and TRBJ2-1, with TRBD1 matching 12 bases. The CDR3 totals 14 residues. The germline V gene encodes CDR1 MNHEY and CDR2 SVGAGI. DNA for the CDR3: TGTGCCAGCAGTTATGGGACAGGGGGCAATGGGCAGTTCTTC. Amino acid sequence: CASSYGTGGNGQFF.

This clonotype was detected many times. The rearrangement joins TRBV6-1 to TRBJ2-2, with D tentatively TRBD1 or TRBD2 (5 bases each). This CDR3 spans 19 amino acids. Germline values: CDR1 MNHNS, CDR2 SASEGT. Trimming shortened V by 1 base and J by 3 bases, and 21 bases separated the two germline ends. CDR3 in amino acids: CASSEVSVWGRTYTGELFF. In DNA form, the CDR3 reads TGTGCCAGCAGTGAAGTTTCAGTGTGGGGCAGGACTTACACCGGGGAGCTGTTTTTT.

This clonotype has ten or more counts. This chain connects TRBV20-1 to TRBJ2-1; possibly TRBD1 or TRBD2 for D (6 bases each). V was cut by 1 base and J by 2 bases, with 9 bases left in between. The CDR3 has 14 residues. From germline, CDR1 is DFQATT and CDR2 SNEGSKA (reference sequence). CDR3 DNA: TGCAGTGCTAGAGGAGGGGGGCCCTACAATGAGCAGTTCTTC. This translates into CSARGGGPYNEQFF.

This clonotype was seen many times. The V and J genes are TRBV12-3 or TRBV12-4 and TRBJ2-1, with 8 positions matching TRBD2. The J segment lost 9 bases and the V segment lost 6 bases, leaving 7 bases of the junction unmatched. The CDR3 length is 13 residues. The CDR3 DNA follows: TGTGCCAGCAGCCGGGAGGGGAGGGGTGAGCAGTTCTTC. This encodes CASSREGRGEQFF.

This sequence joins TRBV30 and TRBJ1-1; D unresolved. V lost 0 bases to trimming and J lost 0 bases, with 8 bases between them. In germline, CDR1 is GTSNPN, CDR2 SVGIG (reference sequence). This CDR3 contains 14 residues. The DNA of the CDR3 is TGTGCCTGGAGTGTACCCGGCCTGAACACTGAAGCTTTCTTT. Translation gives CAWSVPGLNTEAFF. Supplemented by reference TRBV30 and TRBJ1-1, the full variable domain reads SQTIHQWPATLVQPVGSPLSLECTVEGTSNPNLYWYRQAAGRGLQLLFYSVGIGQISSEVPQNLSASRPQDRQFILSSKKLLLSDSGFYLCAWSVPGLNTEAFFGQGTRLTVV.

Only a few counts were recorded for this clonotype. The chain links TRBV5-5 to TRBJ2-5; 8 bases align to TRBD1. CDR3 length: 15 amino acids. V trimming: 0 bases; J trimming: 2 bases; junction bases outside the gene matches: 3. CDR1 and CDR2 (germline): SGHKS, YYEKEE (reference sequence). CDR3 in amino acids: CASSLADREQETQYF. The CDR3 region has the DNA TGTGCCAGCAGCTTGGCGGACAGGGAGCAAGAGACCCAGTACTTC. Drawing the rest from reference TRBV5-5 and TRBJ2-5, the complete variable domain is DAGVTQSPTHLIKTRGQQVTLRCSPISGHKSVSWYQQVLGQGPQFIFQYYEKEERGRGNFPDRFSARQFPNYSSELNVNALLLGDSALYLCASSLADREQETQYFGPGTRLLVL.

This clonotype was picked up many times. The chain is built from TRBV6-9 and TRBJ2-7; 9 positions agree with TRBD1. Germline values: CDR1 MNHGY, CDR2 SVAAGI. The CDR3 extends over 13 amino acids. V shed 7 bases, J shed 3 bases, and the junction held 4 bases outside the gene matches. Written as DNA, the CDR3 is TGTGCCAGCACCCAGGACAGGGGCTACGAGCAGTACTTC. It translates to CASTQDRGYEQYF.

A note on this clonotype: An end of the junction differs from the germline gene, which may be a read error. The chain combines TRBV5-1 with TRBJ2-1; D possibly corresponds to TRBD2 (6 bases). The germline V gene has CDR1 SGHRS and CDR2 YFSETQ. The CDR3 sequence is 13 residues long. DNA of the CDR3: TGTGCCAGCAGCTCCCGGGGGATTAATGAGCAGTTCTTC. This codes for CASSSRGINEQFF. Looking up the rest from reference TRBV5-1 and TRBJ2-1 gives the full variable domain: KAGVTQTPRYLIKTRGQQVTLSCSPISGHRSVSWYQQTPGQGLQFLFEYFSETQRNKGNFPGRFSGRQFSNSRSEMNVSTLELGDSALYLCASSSRGINEQFFGPGTRLTVL.

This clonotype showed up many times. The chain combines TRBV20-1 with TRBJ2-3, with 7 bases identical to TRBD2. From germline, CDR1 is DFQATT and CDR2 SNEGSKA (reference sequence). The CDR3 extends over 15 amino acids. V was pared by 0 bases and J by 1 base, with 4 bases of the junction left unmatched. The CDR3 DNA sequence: TGCAGTGCTAGAGATCGGCTAGCGGGCACAGATACGCAGTATTTT. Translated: CSARDRLAGTDTQYF.